A selection of T cell receptor beta chains follows, all from one sample in a study of cytomegalovirus exposure and HLA in healthy donors. Method: immunoSEQ multiplex PCR; TCRdb's copy keeps in-frame clones and lacks some. In the table there are some 190,000 clones, around 90% of which are singletons. Input material: PBMCs. These receptors came from a boy aged 2 to 10 in good health and CMV-seronegative. CDR3s include the opening cysteine and the closing phenylalanine or tryptophan. The D gene is left open where the match is weak. Part of the rows lack a size; the others show once, few, many or a class for expanded clones.

V	J	size	D	DNA	CDR3
TRBV5-4	TRBJ2-7	.	.	TGTGCCAGCAGCTTTGCCGCTAACTACGAGCAGTACTTC	CASSFAANYEQYF
TRBV4-1	TRBJ2-2	.	TRBD2	TGCGCCAGCAGCCAGACGTCCGCGGGGGTTGGGGAGCTGTTTTTT	CASSQTSAGVGELFF
TRBV18	TRBJ1-3	few	.	TGTGCCAGCTCACCGGACGGGGCTGGAAACACCATATATTTT	CASSPDGAGNTIYF
TRBV2	TRBJ2-7	.	TRBD1	TGTGCCAGTCGCGGGATAGACCGGGACAGGGACTACGAGCAGTACTTC	CASRGIDRDRDYEQYF
TRBV19	TRBJ2-7	.	.	TGTGCCAGTAAGGAGGCCCTGAGATCCTACGAGCAGTACTTC	CASKEALRSYEQYF
TRBV9	TRBJ2-3	.	.	TGTGCCAGCAGCGCTACAGGGATGGGGGGCACAGATACGCAGTATTTT	CASSATGMGGTDTQYF
TRBV10-2	TRBJ2-5	.	TRBD2	TGCGCCAGCAGTGGCCAGGCGGGGGGATGGGCGGAGACCCAGTACTTC	CASSGQAGGWAETQYF
TRBV5-6	TRBJ2-6	once	TRBD1	TGTGCCAGCAGCTTGCCCCGGACAGGGCTCTCTGGGGCCAACGTCCTGACTTTC	CASSLPRTGLSGANVLTF
TRBV5-6	TRBJ2-7	.	TRBD1	TGTGCCAGCAGCTTTTCTCCGGGACAGGGGGCCTACGAGCAGTACTTC	CASSFSPGQGAYEQYF
TRBV28	TRBJ2-7	.	TRBD1	TGTGCCAGCAGTGGGGACAGCTCCTACGAGCAGTACTTC	CASSGDSSYEQYF
TRBV5-1	TRBJ2-3	.	TRBD1	TGCGCCAGCCACGGACAGGTAAGAGGGTTAGGCACAGATACGCAGTATTTT	CASHGQVRGLGTDTQYF
TRBV5-1	TRBJ2-2	once	.	TGCGCCAGCAGCTCCAAAGCGGGCACCGGGGAGCTGTTTTTT	CASSSKAGTGELFF
TRBV10-1	TRBJ1-1	once	.	TGCGCCAGCAGTGTGGCCGGGAGCACTGAAGCTTTCTTT	CASSVAGSTEAFF
TRBV5-4	TRBJ2-1	once	.	TGTGCCAGCAGCCCTGAACCGGGAGTCCGAAACAATGAGCAGTTCTTC	CASSPEPGVRNNEQFF
TRBV14	TRBJ2-1	.	TRBD1	TGTGCCAGCTCAGGGGGCGAGAGCCTTTACAATGAGCAGTTCTTC	CASSGGESLYNEQFF
TRBV28	TRBJ2-2	.	.	TGTGCCAGCAGTTTATTCCGAGTTGTAAATACCGGGGAGCTGTTTTTT	CASSLFRVVNTGELFF
TRBV7-9	TRBJ2-3	.	TRBD1	TGTGCCAGCAGCAGTGACAGGGGGTACACAGATACGCAGTATTTT	CASSSDRGYTDTQYF
TRBV5-1	TRBJ1-1	.	.	TGCGCCAGCAGCTTGGAGGACAGCATGAACACTGAAGCTTTCTTT	CASSLEDSMNTEAFF
TRBV5-1	TRBJ2-5	.	.	TGCGCCAGCAGCGAAAGGGGTTTCCCCCAGTACTTC	CASSERGFPQYF
TRBV2	TRBJ1-3	.	.	TGTGCCAGCAGTGAAGCTGGCGGGTATGGAAACACCATATATTTT	CASSEAGGYGNTIYF
TRBV9	TRBJ1-6	.	.	TGTGCCAGCAGTAACGGGAACACCCATAATTCACCCCTCCACTTT	CASSNGNTHNSPLHF
TRBV28	TRBJ2-4	.	.	TGTGCCAGCACCGAAGCCGGAGCCAAAAACATTCAGTACTTC	CASTEAGAKNIQYF
TRBV28	TRBJ1-5	.	.	TGTGCCAGCAGATTCCGGACAGATAGCAATCAGCCCCAGCATTTT	CASRFRTDSNQPQHF
TRBV5-8	TRBJ2-7	.	.	TGTGCCGGAGGGACTCCCTCCTACGAGCAGTACTTC	CAGGTPSYEQYF
TRBV4-1	TRBJ1-2	.	TRBD1	TGCGCCAGCAGCCAGTCCCGGGACAGAGACCCTCTCTCGGCTAACACCTTC	CASSQSRDRDPLSANTF
TRBV7-3	TRBJ2-5	.	.	TGTGCCAGCAGCTCCTCGGGGGTTGGCCAGGAGACCCAGTACTTC	CASSSSGVGQETQYF
TRBV28	TRBJ1-6	.	.	TGTGCCAGCAGTTTTGACGACCACGGGGATTCACCCCTCCACTTT	CASSFDDHGDSPLHF
TRBV5-6	TRBJ2-1	.	.	TGTGCCAGCAGCTTCAGGGGCGGGAGCTACAATGAGCAGTTCTTC	CASSFRGGSYNEQFF
TRBV27	TRBJ2-7	.	TRBD1	TGTGCCAGCAGCCCCCGGGACAGGGTCTCCTACGAGCAGTACTTC	CASSPRDRVSYEQYF
TRBV27	TRBJ2-3	.	TRBD1	TGTGCCAGCACCCTTCTCGGACAGGGGAGGGATACGCAGTATTTT	CASTLLGQGRDTQYF
TRBV6-5	TRBJ1-1	.	.	TGTGCCAGCAGCCCCTGGGGCCCGATGAACACTGAAGCTTTCTTT	CASSPWGPMNTEAFF
TRBV6-6	TRBJ1-2	.	TRBD1	TGTGCCAGCAGTTACGGGGGGGGACAGGGGAACTATGGCTACACCTTC	CASSYGGGQGNYGYTF